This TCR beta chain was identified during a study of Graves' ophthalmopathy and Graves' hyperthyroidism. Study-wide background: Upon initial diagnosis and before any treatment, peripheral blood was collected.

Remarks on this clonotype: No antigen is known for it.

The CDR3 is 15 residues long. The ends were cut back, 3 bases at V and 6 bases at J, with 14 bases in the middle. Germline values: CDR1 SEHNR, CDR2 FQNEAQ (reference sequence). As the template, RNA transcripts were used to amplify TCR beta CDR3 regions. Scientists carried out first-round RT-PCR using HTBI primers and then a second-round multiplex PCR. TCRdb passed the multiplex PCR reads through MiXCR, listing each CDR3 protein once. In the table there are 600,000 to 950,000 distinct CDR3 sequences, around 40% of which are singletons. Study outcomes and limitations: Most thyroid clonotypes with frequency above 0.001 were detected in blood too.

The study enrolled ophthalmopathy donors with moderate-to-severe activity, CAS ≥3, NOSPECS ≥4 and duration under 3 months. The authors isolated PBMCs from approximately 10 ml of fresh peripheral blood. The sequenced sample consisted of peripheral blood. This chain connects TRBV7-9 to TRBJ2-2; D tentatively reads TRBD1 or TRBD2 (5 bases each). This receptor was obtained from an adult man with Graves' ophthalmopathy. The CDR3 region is CASSFPGRRAGELFF. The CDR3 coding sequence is TGTGCCAGCAGCTTTCCGGGACGGCGGGCCGGGGAGCTGTTTTTT. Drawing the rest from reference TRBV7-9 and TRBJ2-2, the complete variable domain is DTGVSQNPRHKITKRGQNVTFRCDPISEHNRLYWYRQTLGQGPEFLTYFQNEAQLEKSRLLSDRFSAERPKGSFSTLEIQRTEQGDSAMYLCASSFPGRRAGELFFGEGSRLTVL.